This T cell receptor beta chain was obtained from a study of blood T cell repertoires in COVID-19. Study information: The samples span acute and convalescent COVID-19 from the United States, Italy and Spain. PBMCs, B-cell-depleted T cells, or T cells were the source of the cDNA or gDNA that made up the material.

This CDR3 is built from 14 residues. From germline, CDR1 is SGHTA and CDR2 FQGNSA. Trimming left V 2 bases short and J 6 bases short, with 11 bases between. Authors' methods: Reference gene primers were amplified, and this amplification served to estimate nucleated cell counts. The data were produced by immunoSEQ multiplex PCR, yet TCRdb's version contains in-frame clones alone and is incomplete. V and J calls plus clone size are reproduced from that table; the DNA served to infer D and trimming. In the table there are 100,000 or so clones, over 75% of which are singletons. Sample: peripheral blood. The rearrangement links TRBV7-2 to TRBJ2-1; D may be TRBD2 (6 bases). The receptor comes from a woman aged 55-70 years with acute or convalescent COVID-19. CDR3 DNA sequence: TGTGCCAGCAGCTTACATACGCGGGGCAATGAGCAGTTCTTC. Translating gives CASSLHTRGNEQFF.